Listed below are T cell receptor beta chains from one sample, sequenced in a study of vaccination and CD4 T cells after COVID-19. TCRdb reprocessed the PCR reads with MiXCR, giving one entry per CDR3 protein. The sample has some 25,000 distinct CDR3 sequences, 50% to 65% seen once. Specimen: CD4+ T cells from blood, collected before SARS-CoV-2 vaccination. The receptors were sampled from a human donor who had recovered from COVID-19. Both conserved end residues are part of each CDR3. D genes are given only for firm matches. Clone size appears in some rows only: once, few, many, or a class for an expanded clone.

TRBJ2-2 | NA | TRBD1 | TRBV28 | CASKQGASGELFF | TGTGCCAGCAAACAGGGGGCGTCCGGGGAGCTGTTTTTT
TRBJ2-5 | NA | TRBD2 | TRBV30 | CAWSGTSGRAGETQYF | TGTGCCTGGAGTGGGACTAGCGGGAGGGCCGGAGAGACCCAGTACTTC
TRBJ2-2 | NA | NA | TRBV19 | CASGRTGELFF | TGTGCCAGTGGACGCACCGGGGAGCTGTTTTTT
TRBJ2-1 | few | NA | TRBV7-9 | CASSFQGSSYNEQFF | TGTGCCAGCAGCTTCCAGGGCAGCTCCTACAATGAGCAGTTCTTC
TRBJ2-7 | once | TRBD2 | TRBV7-9 | CASSLGGSGGEQYF | TGTGCCAGCAGCTTAGGGGGCAGCGGGGGCGAGCAGTACTTC
TRBJ1-4 | NA | NA | TRBV20-1 | CSARDSGDREKLFF | TGCAGTGCTAGAGACTCAGGAGACCGGGAAAAACTGTTTTTT
TRBJ1-1 | few | NA | TRBV20-1 | CSASHSKNTEAFF | TGCAGTGCTAGTCACAGCAAGAACACTGAAGCTTTCTTT
TRBJ2-1 | NA | NA | TRBV20-1 | CSASTWRNYNEQFF | TGCAGTGCTAGTACGTGGAGAAACTACAATGAGCAGTTCTTC
TRBJ2-1 | few | NA | TRBV20-1 | CSARTSLAYNEQFF | TGCAGTGCTAGAACTAGCCTAGCCTACAATGAGCAGTTCTTC
TRBJ2-1 | NA | TRBD2 | TRBV7-9 | CASSLVRTSGRAYNEQFF | TGTGCCAGCAGCTTAGTCCGGACTAGCGGGAGGGCGTACAATGAGCAGTTCTTC
TRBJ2-3 | NA | NA | TRBV12-3/TRBV12-4 | CASSFRGQRDTQYF | TGTGCCAGCAGTTTCCGGGGGCAACGGGATACGCAGTATTTT
TRBJ1-6 | NA | TRBD1 | TRBV6-5 | CASGFFFTGGKPRTPPLHF | TGTGCCAGCGGTTTTTTCTTTACAGGGGGGAAACCCCGTACCCCACCCCTCCACTTT
TRBJ2-3 | NA | TRBD2 | TRBV10-3 | CAIATSGSTDTQYF | TGTGCCATCGCCACTAGCGGAAGCACAGATACGCAGTATTTT
TRBJ1-5 | NA | TRBD1 | TRBV27 | CASSRGQGNQPQHF | TGTGCCAGCAGTCGAGGACAGGGCAATCAGCCCCAGCATTTT
TRBJ2-5 | NA | NA | TRBV14 | CASSQGYQVGETQYF | TGTGCCAGCAGCCAAGGCTACCAGGTCGGAGAGACCCAGTACTTC
TRBJ1-2 | NA | NA | TRBV28 | CASSFSDRFIYGYTF | TGTGCCAGCAGTTTCTCGGACCGTTTCATTTATGGCTACACCTTC
TRBJ1-1 | few | TRBD1 | TRBV6-1 | CASRAGQRNTEAFF | TGTGCCAGCAGAGCGGGACAGCGAAACACTGAAGCTTTCTTT
TRBJ2-1 | NA | NA | TRBV7-2 | CASSLLAESSYNEQFF | TGTGCCAGCAGTTTGTTAGCGGAAAGCTCCTACAATGAGCAGTTCTTC
TRBJ2-3 | few | NA | TRBV20-1 | CSASASVRVTQYF | TGCAGTGCTAGTGCTTCGGTGAGGGTGACGCAGTATTTT
TRBJ2-2 | NA | TRBD2 | TRBV12-3/TRBV12-4 | CASSLREGLGELFF | TGTGCCAGCAGTTTGCGGGAGGGATTGGGGGAGCTGTTTTTT
TRBJ2-5 | medium-sized | TRBD1 | TRBV6-1 | CASSEQGDRVETQYF | TGTGCCAGCAGTGAACAAGGGGACAGGGTTGAGACCCAGTACTTC
TRBJ2-5 | NA | TRBD2 | TRBV20-1 | CSARDPSGTETQYF | TGCAGTGCTAGAGATCCCAGCGGGACTGAGACCCAGTACTTC
TRBJ1-1 | few | NA | TRBV7-2 | CASSLGRSNTEAFF | TGTGCCAGCAGCTTGGGACGAAGTAACACTGAAGCTTTCTTT
TRBJ1-4 | few | NA | TRBV7-9 | CASSLVGVATNEKLFF | TGTGCCAGCAGCTTAGTTGGGGTGGCAACTAATGAAAAACTGTTTTTT
TRBJ2-1 | NA | TRBD2 | TRBV7-6 | CASSSLAGVQDEQFF | TGTGCCAGCAGCTCTCTAGCGGGAGTTCAGGATGAGCAGTTCTTC
TRBJ2-3 | NA | TRBD1 | TRBV28 | CASRPTGGRTDTQYF | TGTGCCAGCAGGCCGACAGGGGGCAGAACAGATACGCAGTATTTT
TRBJ1-1 | few | NA | TRBV29-1 | CSVEGVARGTEAFF | TGCAGCGTTGAAGGTGTGGCCAGGGGCACTGAAGCTTTCTTT
TRBJ2-7 | once | NA | TRBV28 | CASSPRGAVPRLEQYF | TGTGCCAGCAGTCCTCGAGGGGCAGTGCCGAGGCTCGAGCAGTACTTC
TRBJ2-3 | once | TRBD1 | TRBV20-1 | CSARFLGVRGRVADTQYF | TGCAGTGCTAGATTTCTTGGGGTCAGGGGGCGCGTCGCAGATACGCAGTATTTT
TRBJ2-6 | NA | NA | TRBV6-4 | CASSEQPGVGGGANVLTF | TGTGCCAGCAGTGAGCAACCGGGGGTGGGCGGTGGGGCCAACGTCCTGACTTTC
TRBJ2-3 | NA | NA | TRBV6-2/TRBV6-3 | CASPTDTQYF | TGTGCCAGCCCCACAGATACGCAGTATTTT
TRBJ1-2 | NA | NA | TRBV7-9 | CASSPRDSQNYTF | TGTGCCAGCAGCCCCCGGGACTCACAGAACTACACCTTC
TRBJ1-6 | few | NA | TRBV15 | CATSREGQYNSPLHF | TGTGCCACCAGCAGAGAAGGACAATATAATTCACCCCTCCACTTT
TRBJ2-3 | NA | TRBD2 | TRBV7-3 | CASSLGLGADTQYF | TGTGCCAGCAGCTTGGGACTAGGTGCGGATACGCAGTATTTT
TRBJ2-3 | NA | TRBD2 | TRBV5-8 | CASSLAGLAVTDTQYF | TGTGCCAGCAGCTTGGCGGGACTAGCTGTCACAGATACGCAGTATTTT
TRBJ1-4 | NA | TRBD1 | TRBV15 | CATSGQTGRHNEKLFF | TGTGCCACCAGCGGCCAGACAGGGCGACATAATGAAAAACTGTTTTTT
TRBJ2-5 | few | NA | TRBV20-1 | CSARGTTYQETQYF | TGCAGTGCTAGAGGAACAACCTACCAAGAGACCCAGTACTTC
TRBJ2-5 | NA | TRBD1 | TRBV5-1 | CASSLGFRTGPQETQYF | TGCGCCAGCAGCTTGGGGTTTAGGACAGGGCCACAAGAGACCCAGTACTTC